A single sample is the source of the 27 T cell receptor beta chains below, sequenced in a study of control samples from healthy donors and cancer patients. Assay used: immunoSEQ multiplex PCR; TCRdb lists only in-frame clones, some missing. Of approximately 80,000 clones in the sample, roughly 89% were seen once. The sequenced material came from blood. These receptors were taken from a young man in good health.

The V and J genes are TRBV24-1 and TRBJ2-2, with 10 bases that match TRBD1. Germline CDR1 KGHDR, CDR2 SFDVKD. The junction had 10 bases not matched to a gene; V was cut back by 6 bases and J by 4 bases. The CDR3 is 17 amino acids. CDR3 DNA sequence: TGTGCCACCAGTACACCGGGACAGGGGACCTCCACCGGGGAGCTGTTTTTT. Its translation: CATSTPGQGTSTGELFF.

J is TRBJ1-3 and V is TRBV19; 7 nucleotides line up with TRBD1. Trimming cost V 7 bases and J 5 bases; bases outside gene matches: 14. CDR1 is LNHDA, CDR2 SQIVND, per germline (reference sequence). The CDR3 has 16 residues. The CDR3 spells CASTFFSGGGRNTIYF. The CDR3 DNA follows: TGTGCCAGTACCTTCTTCTCAGGGGGTGGTAGAAACACCATATATTTT. The whole variable domain, remainder taken from reference TRBV19 and TRBJ1-3, is DGGITQSPKYLFRKEGQNVTLSCEQNLNHDAMYWYRQDPGQGLRLIYYSQIVNDFQKGDIAEGYSVSREKKESFPLTVTSAQKNPTAFYLCASTFFSGGGRNTIYFGEGSWLTVV.

V is TRBV5-1 and J is TRBJ1-1; D call uncertain. Trimming shortened V by 4 bases and J by 0 bases, and 7 bases separated the two germline ends. Germline V gene data show CDR1 as SGHRS and CDR2 as YFSETQ. The length of the CDR3 is 13 residues. CDR3 DNA sequence: TGCGCCAGCAGCATCAGCATGAACACTGAAGCTTTCTTT. Residues: CASSISMNTEAFF. Complete variable domain (other parts from reference TRBV5-1 and TRBJ1-1): KAGVTQTPRYLIKTRGQQVTLSCSPISGHRSVSWYQQTPGQGLQFLFEYFSETQRNKGNFPGRFSGRQFSNSRSEMNVSTLELGDSALYLCASSISMNTEAFFGQGTRLTVV.

This clone was seen only once. The V and J genes are TRBV5-1 and TRBJ1-5; D gene unclear. CDR1 SGHRS and CDR2 YFSETQ come from the germline V gene. The CDR3 runs 13 residues. Trimming left V 1 base short and J 2 bases short, with 4 bases between. The CDR3 reads CASSLSGNQPQHF. CDR3 bases: TGCGCCAGCAGCTTGTCGGGCAATCAGCCCCAGCATTTT.

The V and J genes are TRBV24-1 and TRBJ1-4; 8 nucleotides match TRBD1. The CDR3 length is 17 residues. V dropped 4 bases and J dropped 0; count of bases not matched to a gene: 6. Germline CDR1 is KGHDR and CDR2 is SFDVKD. In DNA, the CDR3 is TGTGCCACCAGTGACCCCGGACAGGGCGCAACTAATGAAAAACTGTTTTTT. It encodes CATSDPGQGATNEKLFF.

This rearrangement joins TRBV7-9 to TRBJ2-1, with 12 bases that match TRBD2. Germline CDR1 and CDR2: SEHNR and FQNEAQ (reference sequence). The CDR3 runs 17 residues. The V and J ends lost 4 bases and 0 bases, in that order; junction bases with no gene match: 4. DNA for the CDR3: TGTGCCAGCAGCTGGGGACTAGCGGGCAGCTCCTACAATGAGCAGTTCTTC. It translates to CASSWGLAGSSYNEQFF.

This chain connects TRBV28 to TRBJ1-2; 8 nucleotides agree with TRBD1. J lost 8 bases, V lost 6 bases, and 14 bases had no gene match. Germline V lookup: CDR1 MDHEN, CDR2 SYDVKM. The CDR3 is 15 residues long. CDR3 bases: TGTGCCAGCAGCTCACAGCTAGACAGGGGACGCGGCTACACCTTC. This encodes CASSSQLDRGRGYTF.

This chain uses TRBV9 with TRBJ2-7, with 9 nucleotides matching TRBD2. Losses at the gene ends were 4 bases for V and 2 bases for J; bases not matched to a gene: 13. Germline loops: CDR1 SGDLS, CDR2 YYNGEE. This CDR3 contains 17 residues. The CDR3 nucleotides read TGTGCCAGCAGCCCGGTAGCGGGGGCCAGTTTTACCTACGAGCAGTACTTC. As protein: CASSPVAGASFTYEQYF.

V usage is TRBV24-1 and J usage is TRBJ2-2; D is ambiguous. CDR1 and CDR2 (germline): KGHDR, SFDVKD. There are 13 residues in the CDR3. V was trimmed by 9 bases and J by 7 bases, leaving 14 bases between them. CDR3 region: CATFSPISGELFF. CDR3 DNA sequence: TGTGCCACCTTTAGCCCTATTAGCGGGGAGCTGTTTTTT.

The chain recombines TRBV18 with TRBJ2-7; 7 bases are shared with TRBD1. In germline, CDR1 is KGHSH, CDR2 LQKENI. This CDR3 spans 14 amino acids. The trim removed 1 base at V and 3 bases at J, leaving 3 bases unmatched. DNA of the CDR3: TGTGCCAGCTCACCACGTCCAGGGGGCTACGAGCAGTACTTC. This translates into CASSPRPGGYEQYF.

The chain links TRBV4-3 to TRBJ1-5; D gene unclear. The CDR3 totals 14 residues. V was trimmed by 0 bases and J by 6 bases, leaving 9 bases between them. From germline, CDR1 is LGHNA and CDR2 YSLEER. CDR3 sequence: CASSQDSGSQPQHF. The CDR3 coding sequence is TGCGCCAGCAGCCAAGATTCGGGTAGTCAGCCCCAGCATTTT.

In this sample, this clone turned up once. The rearrangement joins TRBV4-1 to TRBJ2-7, with unresolved D. The germline V and J ends were trimmed by 0 bases and 2 bases, with 14 bases remaining between them. Germline assignment: CDR1 MGHRA and CDR2 YSYEKL. The CDR3 spans 16 residues. Written as DNA, the CDR3 is TGCGCCAGCAGCCAAGATCGGGCTGGGGTCACCTACGAGCAGTACTTC. This encodes CASSQDRAGVTYEQYF.

This clone showed up just a few times. The gene calls are TRBV28 and TRBJ2-2; 7 nucleotides agree with TRBD1. This CDR3 is built from 16 residues. The germline V gene encodes CDR1 MDHEN and CDR2 SYDVKM. J lost 0 bases, V lost 2 bases, and 3 bases had no gene match. CDR3 sequence reads: CASSLDGTANTGELFF. The DNA for the CDR3 is TGTGCCAGCAGTTTAGACGGGACAGCGAACACCGGGGAGCTGTTTTTT. The complete variable domain, with remaining parts taken from reference TRBV28 and TRBJ2-2, reads DVKVTQSSRYLVKRTGEKVFLECVQDMDHENMFWYRQDPGLGLRLIYFSYDVKMKEKGDIPEGYSVSREKKERFSLILESASTNQTSMYLCASSLDGTANTGELFFGEGSRLTVL.

The chain employs TRBV12-3 or TRBV12-4 and TRBJ2-7; D unclear. Trimming took 7 bases from V and 5 from J, leaving 12 bases between them. The CDR3 spans 12 residues. The CDR3 spells CASTTWWNEQYF. The CDR3 DNA sequence: TGTGCCAGCACCACGTGGTGGAACGAGCAGTACTTC.

The chain has TRBV24-1 and TRBJ2-1; 7 positions match TRBD1. The CDR3 sequence is 14 residues long. Germline V gene sequence: CDR1 KGHDR, CDR2 SFDVKD. V dropped 1 base and J dropped 6; count of bases not matched to a gene: 2. Here the CDR3 DNA reads TGTGCCACCAGTGATTTCAGGGGGAGCAATGAGCAGTTCTTC. Amino acids: CATSDFRGSNEQFF.

The chain has TRBV9 and TRBJ2-5; 14 nucleotides align to TRBD2. This CDR3 comprises 15 residues. Unmatched junction bases numbered 6, after V lost 5 bases and J lost 6 bases. The germline V gene encodes CDR1 SGDLS and CDR2 YYNGEE. CDR3 in DNA: TGTGCCAGCAGTGGACTAGCGGGGGGTCCCCAGACCCAGTACTTC. The encoded protein is CASSGLAGGPQTQYF.

This sequence joins TRBV11-1 and TRBJ2-5; tentatively, D is TRBD2 (5 bases). Germline-derived CDR1 and CDR2 are SGHAT and FQDESV (reference sequence). This CDR3 is 14 amino acids long. Trimming cost V 5 bases and J 7 bases, with 17 bases left between them. The CDR3 sequence: CASSLSGELGTQYF. The CDR3 DNA is TGTGCCAGCAGCCTAAGCGGCGAATTAGGGACCCAGTACTTC.

The rearrangement links TRBV9 to TRBJ2-1; 11 bases align to TRBD2. With 0 bases clipped from V and 7 bases from J, the junction kept 6 bases outside the gene matches. Germline V lookup: CDR1 SGDLS, CDR2 YYNGEE. The CDR3 is 16 amino acids. As DNA, the CDR3 is TGTGCCAGCAGCGTAGGATTAGCGGGAGGGGAAAATGAGCAGTTCTTC. Protein product: CASSVGLAGGENEQFF. The entire variable domain, with the rest obtained from reference TRBV9 and TRBJ2-1, is as follows: DSGVTQTPKHLITATGQRVTLRCSPRSGDLSVYWYQQSLDQGLQFLIQYYNGEERAKGNILERFSAQQFPDLHSELNLSSLELGDSALYFCASSVGLAGGENEQFFGPGTRLTVL.

The chain has TRBV28 and TRBJ1-5; 9 positions match TRBD1. This CDR3 is built from 16 residues. After removal of 5 bases from V and 6 bases from J, the junction contained 11 bases not matched to a gene. Germline CDR1 MDHEN, CDR2 SYDVKM. The CDR3 nucleotides read TGTGCCAGCAGTGAGGGAGACAGGGGGGCGGCTCAGCCCCAGCATTTT. It specifies CASSEGDRGAAQPQHF.

The chain couples TRBV7-9 to TRBJ2-5; 8 bases line up with TRBD1. Germline loops: CDR1 SEHNR, CDR2 FQNEAQ (reference sequence). Trimming removed 2 bases from V and 5 bases from J; junction bases left unmatched: 7. The CDR3 sequence is 15 residues long. This CDR3 is CASSLTPGGQETQYF. The CDR3 region has the DNA TGTGCCAGCAGCTTAACACCAGGGGGCCAGGAGACCCAGTACTTC.

The chain links TRBV6-6 to TRBJ2-4; no firm D call. V lost 2 bases to trimming and J lost 7 bases, with 6 bases between them. The CDR3 extends over 12 amino acids. Germline-derived CDR1 and CDR2 are MNHNY and SVGAGI (reference sequence). As DNA, the CDR3 is TGTGCCAGCAGTTACCCCTCGAACATTCAGTACTTC. Translated: CASSYPSNIQYF.

The chain has TRBV19 and TRBJ2-7, with TRBD2 as a possible D gene (6 bases). The germline V gene encodes CDR1 LNHDA and CDR2 SQIVND (reference sequence). This CDR3 has 14 amino acids. V lost 3 bases to trimming and J lost 3 bases, with 12 bases between them. Here the CDR3 reads CASSMRDLFYEQYF. The CDR3, as DNA: TGTGCCAGTAGTATGCGGGACCTTTTCTACGAGCAGTACTTC.

The V gene is TRBV29-1, the J gene TRBJ2-1; TRBD1 aligns across 8 bases. CDR3 size: 13 residues. With 5 bases clipped from V and 7 bases from J, the junction kept 7 bases outside the gene matches. Germline assignment: CDR1 SQVTM and CDR2 ANQGSEA. In DNA, the CDR3 is TGCAGCGTTCTTGGCACAGGGGGGAATGAGCAGTTCTTC. It is translated as CSVLGTGGNEQFF.

V gene TRBV6-5 combines with J gene TRBJ1-1; weak D call: TRBD1 (5 bases). V lost 11 bases, J lost 1 base, and 11 bases lay in between. Per germline, CDR1 MNHEY and CDR2 SVGAGI. The CDR3 runs 12 residues. CDR3 coding DNA: TGTGCCTGCGGGACCAAGAACACTGAAGCTTTCTTT. Encoded protein: CACGTKNTEAFF.

The chain carries TRBV29-1 and TRBJ2-7; D is possibly TRBD1 (6 bases). This CDR3 spans 15 amino acids. V lost 2 bases to trimming and J lost 7 bases, with 21 bases between them. CDR1 SQVTM and CDR2 ANQGSEA come from the germline V gene. CDR3 sequence reads: CSVERQDPPPEEQYF. In DNA, the CDR3 is TGCAGCGTTGAACGACAGGATCCTCCCCCTGAGGAGCAGTACTTC.

V is TRBV29-1 and J is TRBJ2-5, with 11 bases identical to TRBD2. V trimming: 3 bases; J trimming: 5 bases; junction bases outside the gene matches: 5. Looked up from germline, CDR1 is SQVTM and CDR2 is ANQGSEA. The CDR3 contains 14 residues. CDR3 sequence: CSVELAGGAETQYF. The CDR3 bases are TGCAGCGTTGAGTTAGCGGGAGGGGCGGAGACCCAGTACTTC. Together with reference TRBV29-1 and TRBJ2-5, the CDR3 gives the full variable domain: SAVISQKPSRDICQRGTSLTIQCQVDSQVTMMFWYRQQPGQSLTLIATANQGSEATYESGFVIDKFPISRPNLTFSTLTVSNMSPEDSSIYLCSVELAGGAETQYFGPGTRLLVL.

The chain is built from TRBV5-1 and TRBJ2-7; 7 bases fit TRBD2. The CDR3 length is 13 residues. CDR1 is SGHRS, CDR2 YFSETQ, per germline. With V trimmed by 3 bases and J by 5 bases, 5 bases remained unmatched. The CDR3, as DNA: TGCGCCAGCAGCTGGAGGGAGGGCCACGAGCAGTACTTC. Translated: CASSWREGHEQYF.